This TCR beta chain was sequenced in a study of technical replicates of blood from a handful of donors. The ends were cut back, 5 bases at V and 4 bases at J, with 14 bases in the middle. CDR1 and CDR2 (germline): SNHLY, FYNNEI. The CDR3 is 14 amino acids. Method: immunoSEQ multiplex PCR; TCRdb's copy keeps in-frame clones and lacks some. The profile shows roughly 87,000 clones, around 95% of them singletons. Sample: T cells isolated from PBMCs. This clonotype was obtained from a human donor in good health. V gene TRBV2 combines with J gene TRBJ1-1, with a possible D match to TRBD1 (6 bases). CDR3 DNA: TGTGCCAGCAGTTCGGAGGGGGGGCGCACTGAAGCTTTCTTT. Protein: CASSSEGGRTEAFF.